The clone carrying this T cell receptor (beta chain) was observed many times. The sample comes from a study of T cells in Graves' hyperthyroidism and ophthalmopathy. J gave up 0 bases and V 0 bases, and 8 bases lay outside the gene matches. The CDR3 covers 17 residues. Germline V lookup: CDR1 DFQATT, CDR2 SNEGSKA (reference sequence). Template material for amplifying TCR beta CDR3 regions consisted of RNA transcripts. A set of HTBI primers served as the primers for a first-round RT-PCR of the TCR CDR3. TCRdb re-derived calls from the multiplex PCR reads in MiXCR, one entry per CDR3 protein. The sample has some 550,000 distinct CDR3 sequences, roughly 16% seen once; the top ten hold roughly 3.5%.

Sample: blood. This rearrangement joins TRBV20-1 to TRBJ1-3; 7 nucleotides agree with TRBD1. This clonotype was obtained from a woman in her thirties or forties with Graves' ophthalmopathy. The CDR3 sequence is CSARDSAGGSSGNTIYF. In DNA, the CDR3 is TGCAGTGCTAGAGATTCGGCAGGGGGATCCTCTGGAAACACCATATATTTT.